Listed below are T cell receptor beta chains from one sample, sequenced in a study of a mutant IDH1 vaccine in newly diagnosed glioma. Profiling relied on immunoSEQ multiplex PCR, and the TCRdb table lists in-frame clones only, not all of them. The sample yields approximately 70,000 clones, 79% seen once. The sample was PBMCs, taken from a glioma patient treated with radiotherapy, temozolomide or both. These TCRs come from a middle-aged man with glioma. Each CDR3 is given with its conserved first and last residue. The D gene is left open where the match is weak. Only some rows state a clone size, as once, few, many or a class for expanded clones.

d_call,j_call,v_call,clone_size,cdr3_nt,cdr3_aa
-,TRBJ1-1,TRBV2,few,TGTGCCAGCAGTTTGACAGTGATCGGTGAAGCTTTCTTT,CASSLTVIGEAFF
-,TRBJ2-7,TRBV4-2,-,TGTGCCAGCAGCCAAGAGGGAAGTCAGGGTATCTACGAGCAGTACTTC,CASSQEGSQGIYEQYF
-,TRBJ2-7,TRBV7-2,-,TGTGCCAGCAGCCTTGGACAGAGGACCTACGAGCAGTACTTC,CASSLGQRTYEQYF
-,TRBJ2-1,TRBV29-1,-,TGCAGCGTTGCTCTAAACGATGAGCAGTTCTTC,CSVALNDEQFF
TRBD1,TRBJ2-7,TRBV19,-,TGTGCCAGTAGTTTTTCCCTGGACAGGGTAGGCAACGAGCAGTACTTC,CASSFSLDRVGNEQYF
-,TRBJ2-7,TRBV20-1,-,TGCAGTGCCTCGGGGCAGTACGAGCAGTACTTC,CSASGQYEQYF
-,TRBJ1-5,TRBV2,-,TGTGCCAGCAGGAGAGAAAGGGGTCAGCCCCAGCATTTT,CASRRERGQPQHF
-,TRBJ1-4,TRBV10-3,-,TGTGCCATCAGTGAGTCGAACCCCGGCAGTGAAAAACTGTTTTTT,CAISESNPGSEKLFF
TRBD1,TRBJ1-2,TRBV14,-,TGTGCCAGCAGCCGGGACAGCGGAAAATATGGCTACACCTTC,CASSRDSGKYGYTF
-,TRBJ2-5,TRBV7-9,-,TGTGCCAGCAGTCGGGACGGCGGTGGAGGGGAGACCCAGTACTTC,CASSRDGGGGETQYF
-,TRBJ2-1,TRBV14,-,TGTGCCAGCAGCCAAGTGCATAATGAGCAGTTCTTC,CASSQVHNEQFF
-,TRBJ1-4,TRBV25-1,-,TGTGCCAGCAGTTTAGGGGCTAATGAAAAACTGTTTTTT,CASSLGANEKLFF
-,TRBJ1-1,TRBV6-6,-,TGTGCCAGCAGTTTTGACAGGAAGAACACTGAAGCTTTCTTT,CASSFDRKNTEAFF
-,TRBJ1-2,TRBV11-2,-,TGTGCCAGCAGCCCCCCCAACCCGACTGAGGGCTACACCTTC,CASSPPNPTEGYTF
TRBD2,TRBJ2-3,TRBV4-2,-,TGTGCCAGCAGCCAAGAGGACACTAGCGGGGGAGGTACGCAGTATTTT,CASSQEDTSGGGTQYF
TRBD1,TRBJ1-1,TRBV7-9,-,TGTGCCAGCAGCTTTGACAGGGGGGGTACTGAAGCTTTCTTT,CASSFDRGGTEAFF
TRBD2,TRBJ2-2,TRBV7-3,once,TGTGCCAGCAGCTCAGGGACTAGCGTGAGCACCGGGGAGCTGTTTTTT,CASSSGTSVSTGELFF
TRBD1,TRBJ2-1,TRBV5-4,-,TGTGCCAGCAGCCAGGACAGGGGGCATGTCAATGAGCAGTTCTTC,CASSQDRGHVNEQFF
-,TRBJ2-7,TRBV11-2,-,TGTGCCAGCAGACAGCAGTACGAGCAGTACTTC,CASRQQYEQYF
-,TRBJ2-3,TRBV7-2,-,TGTGCCAGCAGCTTAGCGGGGCGGGGTAACACAGATACGCAGTATTTT,CASSLAGRGNTDTQYF
-,TRBJ2-1,TRBV5-1,-,TGCGCCAGCTTCAAGACATACTCCTACAATGAGCAGTTCTTC,CASFKTYSYNEQFF
-,TRBJ2-1,TRBV19,-,TGTGCCAGTAGTATCGGCTCGCGGTTGAATGAGCAGTTCTTC,CASSIGSRLNEQFF
-,TRBJ1-1,TRBV5-1,-,TGCGCCAGCAGCTTGTCGGGGGGCATGAACACCGAAGCTTTCTTT,CASSLSGGMNTEAFF
TRBD1,TRBJ2-2,TRBV2,-,TGTGCCAGCAGTGCTAGGACAGGGGCCGGGGAGCTGTTTTTT,CASSARTGAGELFF
-,TRBJ1-2,TRBV4-3,-,TGCGCCAGCAGCCAAGTTGCAACAGGCGGTGGTGGCTACACCTTC,CASSQVATGGGGYTF
-,TRBJ2-2,TRBV27,-,TGTGCCAGCAGTCCGAACACCGGGGAGCTGTTTTTT,CASSPNTGELFF
TRBD1,TRBJ2-1,TRBV10-3,medium-sized,TGTGCCATCAGTCTCTCGGACAGGGGGCCTCCATTGGATGAGCAGTTCTTC,CAISLSDRGPPLDEQFF
TRBD1,TRBJ2-7,TRBV28,few,TGTGCCAGCAGCGCCCTCACAGGGGGAAACTCCTACGAGCAGTACTTC,CASSALTGGNSYEQYF
-,TRBJ2-1,TRBV5-6,-,TGTGCCAGCGGTGAAAATGAGCAGTTCTTC,CASGENEQFF